This T cell receptor beta chain was documented in a study of shared clonotypes between healthy human individuals (dated by TCRdb to the early 2020s). The study in broad terms: A couple of women and three men aged 18 to 49 years were included in the cohort. To estimate repertoire size and how much clonotype sharing occurs between individuals, the study deeply sequenced the blood TCR repertoires of about 5 healthy adults. To increase sequencing depth and limit assay-specific biases, different laboratories used diverse techniques to prepare libraries and sequence TCR repertoires. Per donor, leukapheresis produced somewhere between about 0.8 and 9 billion PBMCs. Per donor, three plates each were used for CD4 naive and CD4 memory, two for CD8 naive, and one for CD8 memory. What the work shows at the level of the full study, not this receptor alone: The small number of donors limited the genetic and exposure-history diversity represented. Pairwise subsampling led to the expectation that sequencing depth would affect the degree of clonotype sharing among donors. Sampling was restricted to blood, and TCR repertoires in tissues likely differ from the TCR repertoires found in blood. Larger estimated clonotype richness was generally found for naive subsets than for memory subsets. Clonotypes shared by all four sorted-subset donors showed higher generation probabilities than non-shared clonotypes. Incomplete sequencing was indicated by rarefaction of sorted-subset datasets, despite the large sequencing depth. Across four donors, approximately 4.6% of naive CD4, 3% to 3.5% of naive CD8, 2% to 2.5% of memory CD4, and under 0.45% of memory CD8 clonotypes were shared.

CD8 naive samples consisted of CD45RO-negative cells that were positively selected for CCR7, yielding a CD45RA+CCR7+ population without TemRA cells. Donors were healthy HIV-negative adults with no recently reported acute infections or vaccinations. Only Caucasian adults living in Nashville, Tennessee, USA were represented among the donors. Blood was collected by leukapheresis, and PBMCs were isolated by Ficoll-Histopaque density gradient centrifugation and then cryopreserved in liquid nitrogen vapor phase. Purity and quantity of every magnetically sorted T cell population were checked by analytical flow cytometry. Genomic DNA was isolated from each sorted fraction and quantified by UV absorbance on a Nanodrop 2000c. The CDR3 runs 14 residues from the cysteine to the phenylalanine. Only the CDR3 region is kept as DNA, spanning 42 bases read in frame from base 1. Looking up the germline V gene yields CDR1 MGHDK and CDR2 SYGVNS. Relative to germline, V is missing 8 bases and J is missing 7 bases, with 6 bases of the junction outside any gene match.

Note on this clone: Its specific antigen is unknown. Within one base of it there is no much larger clone, and no base qualities were kept.

TCR CDR3 regions were amplified from genomic DNA by multiplex PCR using the deep immunoSEQ assay. Genomic DNA extracted from each cell subset was distributed evenly over all wells of several immunoSEQ 96-well plates, and each plate served as one replicate. For sorted subsets, each replicate PCR was loaded with approximately 200 ng genomic DNA, equivalent to about 30,000 T cell genomes. Purified libraries were quantified with a Qubit 3.0 fluorometer, sized on a Bioanalyzer 2100, and re-quantified with the KAPA Library Quantification kit. Each immunoSEQ 96-well plate was sequenced on its own single-read 150-cycle Illumina NextSeq 550 flow cell. Per the original workflow: Because the immunoSEQ output held only junctional sequences and lacked quality scores, the filtering could not match the filtering applied to full-length reads. Sequences were annotated with PyIR, a Python wrapper for IgBLAST v1.9, using IMGT germline references to assign V/J genes and CDR3. Any read was removed if the V/J assignment was weak (E-value above 1e-6), the CDR3 was missing, or the read contained stop codons, out-of-frame junctions, or ambiguous translated residues. V3J clonotypes were defined as sequences sharing the same inferred V gene, J gene, and CDR3 amino acid sequence. Percentage overlap between repertoires was computed as shared unique clonotypes divided by the size of the smaller repertoire. Three approaches were used to assess repertoire richness: RTK rarefaction, the Chao1 estimator, and Recon v2.1 estimates of unobserved clonotypes. Generation probabilities for all TCRbeta clonotypes obtained by the gDNA method from several donors were computed using OLGA. In TCRdb, the immuneACCESS table is reduced to in-frame sequences with V and J assigned. These tables do not hold every clone; where another copy was compared, an unresolved V gene accounts for under half, and the others remain unexplained. V, J and clone size were drawn from that table, and D and trimming were deduced from the DNA. This sample lists some 630,000 clones; approximately 96% were detected once. The ten largest clones add up to about 0.12% of the sample.

Sample: naive CD8+ T cells sorted from blood. The sample's cell subset or site label is to be understood as: CD45RA+CCR7+. The chain employs TRBV25-1 and TRBJ2-1, with 12 bases aligning to TRBD2. This TCR derives from a woman younger than 45 in good health. The nucleotide sequence is given as TGTGCCAGCTCGGGACTAGCGGGCAGAAATGAGCAGTTCTTC. Its product reads: CASSGLAGRNEQFF.